The T cell receptor (beta chain) under discussion was sequenced for a study of blood T cell repertoires in COVID-19. Overall study context: Sources were T cells, B-cell-depleted T cells, or PBMCs; the material itself was cDNA or gDNA.

As handled by the study authors: Estimates of nucleated cell counts were drawn from the amplification of reference gene primers. Repertoires were generated with immunoSEQ multiplex PCR, while TCRdb's copy carries only in-frame clones and drops some. Clone size and V and J calls were adopted from that table, with D and trimming inferred from the DNA. The data show approximately 190,000 clones, over 80% seen once. The CDR3 extends over 13 amino acids. The germline V gene encodes CDR1 SQVTM and CDR2 ANQGSEA. Trimming removed 3 bases from V and 4 bases from J, with 12 bases in between. The origin of this receptor is a woman aged 55-75 years with COVID-19, enrolled during active disease. The chain has TRBV29-1 and TRBJ1-1; D gene ambiguous. Sequencing used peripheral blood. The CDR3 here is CSVEVRRATEAFF. In nucleotides, the CDR3 is TGCAGCGTTGAGGTTCGGAGGGCCACTGAAGCTTTCTTT.